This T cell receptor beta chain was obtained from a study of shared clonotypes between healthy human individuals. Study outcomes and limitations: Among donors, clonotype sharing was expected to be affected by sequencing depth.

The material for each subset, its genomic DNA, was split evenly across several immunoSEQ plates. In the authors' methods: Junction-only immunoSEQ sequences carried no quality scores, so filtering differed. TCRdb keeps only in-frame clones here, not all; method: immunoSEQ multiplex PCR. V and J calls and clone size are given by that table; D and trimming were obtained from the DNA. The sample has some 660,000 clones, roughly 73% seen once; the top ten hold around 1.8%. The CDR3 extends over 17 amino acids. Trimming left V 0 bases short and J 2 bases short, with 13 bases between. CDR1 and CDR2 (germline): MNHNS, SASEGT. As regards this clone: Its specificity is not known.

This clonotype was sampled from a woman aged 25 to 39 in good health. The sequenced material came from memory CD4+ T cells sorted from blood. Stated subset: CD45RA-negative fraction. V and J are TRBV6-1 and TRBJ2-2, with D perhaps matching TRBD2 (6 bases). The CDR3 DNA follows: TGTGCCAGCAGTGAAGCCTCAGAGCGGGTAAACACCGGGGAGCTGTTTTTT. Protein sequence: CASSEASERVNTGELFF.